This TCR beta chain was recorded in a study of blood T cell repertoires in COVID-19. On the study more broadly: Spain, Italy and the United States supplied samples that represented acute and convalescent COVID-19. PBMCs, B-cell-depleted T cells, or T cells provided the cDNA or gDNA that made up the material.

Original methodology: It was from reference gene primer amplification that nucleated cell counts were estimated. Profiling relied on immunoSEQ multiplex PCR, and the TCRdb table lists in-frame clones only, not all of them. That table supplies the V and J calls and clone size; D and trimming were determined from the DNA. The table has around 260,000 clones, over 75% seen once. Germline-derived CDR1 and CDR2 are SGHAT and FQNNGV. V shed 5 bases and J 4 bases; nucleotides not matched to a gene: 5. The CDR3 has 14 residues. The sequenced sample was peripheral blood. This chain joins TRBV11-2 and TRBJ2-1; 7 positions agree with TRBD2. The TCR comes from a human donor in a cohort sampled during active COVID-19. CDR3 DNA: TGTGCCAGCAGCCAAACGGGGGGATACAATGAGCAGTTCTTC. This sequence encodes CASSQTGGYNEQFF.